The entry below describes one TCR beta chain. Germline CDR1 reads SNHLY; CDR2 reads FYNNEI. V lost 8 bases, J lost 1 base, and 15 bases stayed unmatched. This CDR3 comprises 17 residues. The data belong to a study of blood T cell repertoires in COVID-19. TCRdb keeps only in-frame clones here, not all; method: immunoSEQ multiplex PCR. The sample records about 32,000 clones, 80% to 90% being singletons. The sequencing sample was made of peripheral blood. The chain has TRBV2 and TRBJ2-3, with 7 bases matching TRBD2. This TCR came from a woman older than 75 with active or convalescent COVID-19. CDR3 residues: CASSSWGGAGRTDTQYF. Here the CDR3 DNA reads TGTGCCAGCTCCAGCTGGGGTGGAGCGGGGCGCACAGATACGCAGTATTTT.